One sample yielded the 2 T cell receptor beta chains listed below, sequenced in a study of T cells after yellow fever vaccination. TCRdb recomputed calls from the 5' RACE reads with MiXCR, one row per CDR3 protein. The top ten clones hold 15% of a sample with hundreds of thousands of distinct CDR3 sequences, over 9% of them seen once. The specimen was PBMCs, collected on the day of the yellow fever booster vaccination. These receptors all stem from a man between 25 and 39 years old who received the YFV17D yellow fever vaccine.

This clonotype turned up a few times. At one end the junction does not follow the germline gene, possibly because of a read error. This chain links TRBV2 with TRBJ2-1; 7 bases are shared with TRBD2. Germline loops: CDR1 SNHLY, CDR2 FYNNEI. The CDR3 spans 17 residues. The CDR3 protein is CASSESPPSGAAPPPDF. The CDR3 nucleotides read TGTGCCAGCAGTGAATCCCCCCCTAGCGGAGCAGCACCTCCGCCCGACTTC.

This clonotype showed up just a few times. The rearrangement uses TRBV7-9 and TRBJ1-2; perhaps TRBD1 as D (6 bases). Between the trimmed V and J ends, which lost 5 bases and 6 bases, there was a span of 13 bases. The germline CDR1 and CDR2 sequences are SEHNR and FQNEAQ (reference sequence). This CDR3 comprises 13 residues. This CDR3 reads CASSETGPDGYTF. CDR3 bases: TGTGCCAGCAGCGAAACAGGGCCCGATGGCTACACCTTC. The whole variable domain, filled in from reference TRBV7-9 and TRBJ1-2, reads DTGVSQNPRHKITKRGQNVTFRCDPISEHNRLYWYRQTLGQGPEFLTYFQNEAQLEKSRLLSDRFSAERPKGSFSTLEIQRTEQGDSAMYLCASSETGPDGYTFGSGTRLTVV.